Presented here are 22 T cell receptor beta chains from one specimen sequenced in a study of technical replicates of blood from a few donors. Measured with immunoSEQ multiplex PCR; TCRdb has only the in-frame clones, and not every one. This table has 30,000 to 40,000 clones, just over 90% appearing once. Material for sequencing was PBMCs. These receptors were taken from a human donor in good health. Some clones in this sample may be carry-over from other donors' samples.

This clone occurred once. The chain recombines TRBV18 with TRBJ2-7, with D possibly matching TRBD1 (5 bases). Trimming stripped 5 bases from V and 0 bases from J, with 14 bases between. In germline, CDR1 is KGHSH, CDR2 LQKENI. This CDR3 contains 15 residues. The CDR3 protein is CASSATEMSSYEQYF. The CDR3 DNA follows: TGTGCCAGCTCAGCGACAGAGATGAGCTCCTACGAGCAGTACTTC. The variable domain in full, with the rest retrieved from reference TRBV18 and TRBJ2-7, is NAGVMQNPRHLVRRRGQEARLRCSPMKGHSHVYWYRQLPEEGLKFMVYLQKENIIDESGMPKERFSAEFPKEGPSILRIQQVVRGDSAAYFCASSATEMSSYEQYFGPGTRLTVT.

The chain combines TRBV6-4 with TRBJ2-3, with TRBD2 matching 12 bases. Germline lookup yields CDR1 MRHNA and CDR2 SNTAGT. The ends lost 6 bases at V and 4 bases at J; junction bases unmatched: 14. This CDR3 has 18 amino acids. The CDR3 region has the DNA TGTGCCAGCAGACCACGGCTAGCGGGGGGGGTGGGCGCAGATACGCAGTATTTT. Translation: CASRPRLAGGVGADTQYF.

This clone appeared a single time. The chain carries TRBV18 and TRBJ2-7; TRBD1 agrees at 8 bases. The CDR3 is 17 amino acids. V shed 6 bases, J shed 3 bases, and the junction held 16 bases outside the gene matches. Germline V lookup: CDR1 KGHSH, CDR2 LQKENI. CDR3: CASSTESGQGRGYEQYF. In DNA, the CDR3 is TGTGCCAGCTCTACCGAGTCCGGACAGGGTAGAGGCTACGAGCAGTACTTC.

The gene calls are TRBV29-1 and TRBJ2-1, with 9 bases matching TRBD2. This CDR3 region has 15 residues. V gave up 4 bases and J gave up 0 bases; unmatched junction bases: 4. Germline V gives CDR1 SQVTM, CDR2 ANQGSEA. The CDR3, as DNA: TGCAGCGTTGCTAGCGGGATTAGCTCCTACAATGAGCAGTTCTTC. Translated, it gives CSVASGISSYNEQFF.

The rearrangement uses TRBV7-9 and TRBJ1-1; D is unclear. Germline assignment: CDR1 SEHNR and CDR2 FQNEAQ (reference sequence). V lost 6 bases, J lost 7 bases, and 15 bases lay in between. The CDR3 is 13 residues long. CDR3 DNA sequence: TGTGCCAGCAGATTGTCCGCCGGGATTGAAGCTTTCTTT. Protein: CASRLSAGIEAFF.

The rearrangement uses TRBV9 and TRBJ2-2, with a tentative D call TRBD1 (5 bases). V was clipped by 0 bases and J by 9 bases, with 12 bases between them. The CDR3 contains 14 residues. Germline V gene lookup returns CDR1 SGDLS and CDR2 YYNGEE. The CDR3 coding sequence is TGTGCCAGCAGCGTAGTGGGGCCAGACCGGGAGCTGTTTTTT. Translating it yields CASSVVGPDRELFF.

The rearrangement links TRBV6-5 to TRBJ2-5; 12 bases are shared with TRBD1. Germline V gives CDR1 MNHEY, CDR2 SVGAGI. CDR3 length: 16 amino acids. V lost 0 bases to trimming and J lost 4 bases; unmatched junction nucleotides: 3. The CDR3 loop is CASSYSGTGGGETQYF. CDR3 sequence (DNA): TGTGCCAGCAGTTACTCGGGGACAGGGGGCGGAGAGACCCAGTACTTC.

The sample holds one count of this clone. This sequence joins TRBV7-3 and TRBJ1-6, with D possibly being TRBD1 (6 bases). The CDR3 is made up of 14 amino acids. Per germline, CDR1 SGHTA and CDR2 FQGTGA. Trimming cost V 4 bases and J 8 bases, with 12 bases left between them. CDR3 sequence: CASSWAGADSPLHF. As DNA, the CDR3 is TGTGCCAGCAGCTGGGCGGGGGCTGATTCACCCCTCCACTTT.

The chain has TRBV5-8 and TRBJ2-2; TRBD1 aligns across 9 bases. Germline V CDR1 and CDR2: SGHTS, YDEGEE. The CDR3 covers 15 residues. The V segment lost 6 bases and the J segment 6 bases; nucleotides outside the gene matches: 9. CDR3 sequence: CASTRTGEGSGELFF. The CDR3 region has the DNA TGTGCCAGCACCAGGACAGGGGAGGGATCCGGGGAGCTGTTTTTT.

The genes are TRBV15 and TRBJ2-7, with TRBD1 as a possible D gene (6 bases). CDR1 and CDR2 from the germline V gene are LNHNV and YYDKDF (reference sequence). V lost 5 bases to trimming and J lost 2 bases, with 16 bases between them. There are 15 residues in the CDR3. CDR3 nucleotides: TGTGCCACCAGCTTCATTGAAGCAGGGGCCTACGAGCAGTACTTC. Residues: CATSFIEAGAYEQYF.

The V gene is TRBV9, the J gene TRBJ1-5, with D possibly being TRBD1 (5 bases). V was pared by 2 bases and J by 2 bases, with 8 bases between. The germline V gene encodes CDR1 SGDLS and CDR2 YYNGEE. CDR3 length: 14 residues. CDR3 sequence reads: CASSVGGGNQPQHF. The CDR3 bases are TGTGCCAGCAGCGTGGGAGGGGGCAATCAGCCCCAGCATTTT.

This CDR3 is CASSLGDTRSSETQYF. CDR3 DNA sequence: TGCGCCAGCAGCTTGGGGGACACAAGATCGTCGGAGACCCAGTACTTC. V usage is TRBV5-1 and J usage is TRBJ2-5; possibly TRBD1 for D (6 bases). There are 16 residues in the CDR3. The V gene's germline CDR1 is SGHRS and CDR2 YFSETQ. V lost 0 bases, J lost 5 bases, and 17 bases lay in between.

V usage is TRBV7-8 and J usage is TRBJ2-7; 9 nucleotides align to TRBD2. The CDR3 runs 14 residues. Trimming cost V 1 base and J 2 bases; bases outside gene matches: 0. Germline V CDR1 and CDR2: SGHVS, FQNEAQ. CDR3 protein: CASSLGGGAYEQYF. CDR3 DNA sequence: TGTGCCAGCAGCTTAGGCGGGGGGGCCTACGAGCAGTACTTC.

J is TRBJ2-3 and V is TRBV6-4; 11 bases are a match to TRBD2. The CDR3 covers 16 residues. V was pared by 6 bases and J by 3 bases, with 8 bases of the junction left unmatched. The germline gives CDR1 MRHNA, CDR2 SNTAGT. The CDR3 is CASSVSGGALTDTQYF. The CDR3 DNA reads as TGTGCCAGCAGCGTTAGCGGGGGGGCCCTTACAGATACGCAGTATTTT.

The CDR3 coding sequence is TGTGCCAGCAGCTTAGGGACAGGGGAGGCCTATAATTCACCCCTCCACTTT. It yields the protein CASSLGTGEAYNSPLHF. The chain employs TRBV7-2 and TRBJ1-6, with 9 bases that match TRBD1. The CDR3 is 17 residues long. The trim removed 1 base at V and 2 bases at J, leaving 3 bases unmatched. Germline loops: CDR1 SGHTA, CDR2 FQGNSA.

This clone has a handful of counts. This chain joins TRBV6-5 and TRBJ2-7; tentative D call: TRBD1 (6 bases). CDR1 and CDR2 from the germline V gene are MNHEY and SVGAGI. Trimming pared 5 bases from V and 2 bases from J, leaving 16 bases between. CDR3 length: 15 residues. The CDR3 nucleotides read TGTGCCAGCAGTGCTCCAGGGGAAGGCACCTACGAGCAGTACTTC. It translates to CASSAPGEGTYEQYF.

The chain has TRBV28 and TRBJ2-7; 9 bases match TRBD2. The CDR3 totals 15 residues. Germline V gene sequence: CDR1 MDHEN, CDR2 SYDVKM. V shed 5 bases, J shed 7 bases, and the junction held 12 bases outside the gene matches. The chain's CDR3 is CASSLGASGALEQYF. As DNA, the CDR3 is TGTGCCAGCAGTCTCGGGGCTAGCGGGGCCCTGGAGCAGTACTTC.

The chain joins TRBV7-9 to TRBJ1-6; perhaps TRBD1 as D (5 bases). Germline V gene lookup returns CDR1 SEHNR and CDR2 FQNEAQ (reference sequence). The CDR3 is made up of 13 amino acids. Trimming stripped 3 bases from V and 9 bases from J, with 9 bases between. CDR3 DNA sequence: TGTGCCAGCAGCTTTTCAGGGATTTCACCCCTCCACTTT. Translating gives CASSFSGISPLHF.

CDR3 residues: CASSQQGLQPQHF. CDR3 nucleotide sequence: TGTGCCAGCAGCCAACAGGGGCTTCAGCCCCAGCATTTT. The rearrangement links TRBV9 to TRBJ1-5; TRBD1 matches at 7 bases. This CDR3 is built from 13 residues. After removal of 4 bases from V and 6 bases from J, the junction contained 4 bases not matched to a gene. Germline values: CDR1 SGDLS, CDR2 YYNGEE. Combining the CDR3 with reference TRBV9 and TRBJ1-5 gives the whole variable domain DSGVTQTPKHLITATGQRVTLRCSPRSGDLSVYWYQQSLDQGLQFLIQYYNGEERAKGNILERFSAQQFPDLHSELNLSSLELGDSALYFCASSQQGLQPQHFGDGTRLSIL.

The CDR3 here is CASSTGSGNTIYF. CDR3 DNA: TGCGCCAGCAGCACGGGCTCTGGAAACACCATATATTTT. This chain uses TRBV5-1 with TRBJ1-3; D is unclear. Trimming took off 4 bases at V and 0 bases at J, with 5 bases between the two ends. Germline V CDR1 and CDR2: SGHRS, YFSETQ. This CDR3 is 13 amino acids long.

The V call is TRBV12-5, the J call TRBJ2-1; TRBD2 matches at 9 bases. The CDR3 runs to 18 residues. The V gene's germline CDR1 is LGHNT and CDR2 FRNRAP. V was pared by 6 bases and J by 1 base, with 13 bases of the junction left unmatched. The CDR3 sequence: CASGQTGLLAGSYNEQFF. For the CDR3, the DNA is TGTGCTAGTGGCCAGACAGGGCTTCTAGCGGGGTCCTACAATGAGCAGTTCTTC.

The CDR3 loop is CASSLGRSTDTQYF. The CDR3 DNA sequence: TGCGCCAGCAGCTTGGGGCGGAGCACAGATACGCAGTATTTT. The chain is built from TRBV5-1 and TRBJ2-3; D ambiguous. There are 14 residues in the CDR3. The V gene's germline CDR1 is SGHRS and CDR2 YFSETQ. V lost 0 bases to trimming and J lost 0 bases, with 5 bases between them.